Below are 13 T cell receptor beta chains sequenced from a single sample in a study of beta chain features in type 1 diabetes. Expressed TCRB transcripts got sequenced, as all isolated RNA was reverse transcribed. Data came from immunoSEQ multiplex PCR; TCRdb stores just in-frame clones and leaves some out. The table has 130,000 to 150,000 clones, about 8.7% seen once. Source material: central memory CD4+ T cells from blood. These receptors came from a man aged 18 to 29 in good health.

This clone was counted a few times. The chain is built from TRBV4-2 and TRBJ1-1, with a possible D match to TRBD1 (6 bases). CDR1 is LGHNA and CDR2 is YNFKEQ in the germline V gene. V was shortened by 1 base and J by 1 base, with 16 bases between the two germline ends. The CDR3 sequence is 17 residues long. In DNA form, the CDR3 reads TGTGCCAGCAGCCAAGCCCTGAACACAGGGTCGAACACTGAAGCTTTCTTT. Translation: CASSQALNTGSNTEAFF.

The J gene is TRBJ2-5, the V gene TRBV4-3; 15 nucleotides agree with TRBD2. The CDR3 length is 18 residues. CDR1 is LGHNA, CDR2 YSLEER, per germline. V was pared by 4 bases and J by 0 bases, with 6 bases of the junction left unmatched. The CDR3 DNA reads TGCGCCAGCAGCCCGGGACTAGCGGGGGGCCAGTACCAAGAGACCCAGTACTTC. It is translated as CASSPGLAGGQYQETQYF.

V is TRBV11-2 and J is TRBJ2-4; D gene ambiguous. The V and J ends lost 1 base and 8 bases respectively, with 12 bases between them. Germline V gives CDR1 SGHAT, CDR2 FQNNGV. This CDR3 contains 14 residues. The CDR3 coding sequence is TGTGCCAGCAGCTTAGTTCCCGAGGCCTACATTCAGTACTTC. Translating gives CASSLVPEAYIQYF.

Only a few counts were recorded for this clone. The rearrangement joins TRBV9 to TRBJ2-1, with 14 bases aligning to TRBD2. The CDR3 runs to 18 residues. Germline V lookup: CDR1 SGDLS, CDR2 YYNGEE. V lost 0 bases, J lost 2 bases, and 4 bases stayed unmatched. CDR3 in DNA: TGTGCCAGCAGCGTAGGGACTAGCGGGGGGTGGGCCTACAATGAGCAGTTCTTC. Translated, it gives CASSVGTSGGWAYNEQFF. Together with reference TRBV9 and TRBJ2-1, the CDR3 gives the full variable domain: DSGVTQTPKHLITATGQRVTLRCSPRSGDLSVYWYQQSLDQGLQFLIQYYNGEERAKGNILERFSAQQFPDLHSELNLSSLELGDSALYFCASSVGTSGGWAYNEQFFGPGTRLTVL.

There are a few counts of this clone. This chain connects TRBV7-8 to TRBJ2-2; TRBD1 agrees at 7 bases. Germline V gives CDR1 SGHVS, CDR2 FQNEAQ. The V segment lost 5 bases and the J segment 3 bases; nucleotides outside the gene matches: 9. The CDR3 is made up of 16 amino acids. The CDR3 here is CASSPRQGTYTGELFF. The CDR3 DNA is TGTGCCAGCAGCCCGCGACAGGGAACCTACACCGGGGAGCTGTTTTTT.

This clone occurred many times. This chain links TRBV28 with TRBJ2-7; 10 bases are shared with TRBD1. The V and J ends lost 5 bases and 5 bases, in that order; junction bases with no gene match: 6. Germline V CDR1 and CDR2: MDHEN, SYDVKM. This CDR3 is built from 14 residues. CDR3 bases: TGTGCCAGCAGTCCTCGGACAGGGGGGAACGAGCAGTACTTC. Translating it yields CASSPRTGGNEQYF.

The rearrangement links TRBV4-1 to TRBJ1-3, with TRBD1 matching 7 bases. Germline values: CDR1 MGHRA, CDR2 YSYEKL. The CDR3 contains 15 residues. V dropped 3 bases and J dropped 2; count of bases not matched to a gene: 4. Written as DNA, the CDR3 is TGCGCCAGCAGCCACCCGACAGGGACTGGAAACACCATATATTTT. Amino acid sequence: CASSHPTGTGNTIYF.

The rearrangement links TRBV4-2 to TRBJ2-4; 8 bases are a match to TRBD1. The CDR3 has 15 amino acids. Trimming took 5 bases from V and 6 from J; bases not matched to a gene: 9. The germline CDR1 and CDR2 sequences are LGHNA and YNFKEQ. This CDR3 is CASSENSGGINIQYF. DNA for the CDR3: TGTGCCAGCAGCGAAAACTCAGGGGGCATAAACATTCAGTACTTC.

This clone was counted only a few times. J is TRBJ2-5 and V is TRBV11-2, with 8 bases lining up with TRBD1. Germline CDR1 SGHAT, CDR2 FQNNGV. V lost 5 bases and J lost 4; bases outside the gene matches: 6. The CDR3 is 14 amino acids. This CDR3 is CASSKGQDRETQYF. CDR3 nucleotides: TGTGCCAGCAGCAAGGGACAGGATCGAGAGACCCAGTACTTC. The full variable domain, in which reference TRBV11-2 and TRBJ2-5 provide the parts outside the CDR3, is EAGVAQSPRYKIIEKRQSVAFWCNPISGHATLYWYQQILGQGPKLLIQFQNNGVVDDSQLPKDRFSAERLKGVDSTLKIQPAKLEDSAVYLCASSKGQDRETQYFGPGTRLLVL.

This clone was observed a handful of times. The chain recombines TRBV6-1 with TRBJ1-5, with D tentatively TRBD1 (6 bases). Between the trimmed V and J ends, which lost 8 bases and 4 bases, there was a span of 12 bases. Looked up from germline, CDR1 is MNHNS and CDR2 is SASEGT. This CDR3 contains 13 residues. For the CDR3, the DNA is TGTGCCAGCGAAAGCAGGGGAAATCAGCCCCAGCATTTT. This translates into CASESRGNQPQHF.

This clone was detected many times. V and J are TRBV7-2 and TRBJ2-7; 13 nucleotides agree with TRBD2. The CDR3 contains 15 residues. V lost 3 bases, J lost 5 bases, and 4 bases stayed unmatched. In germline, CDR1 is SGHTA, CDR2 FQGNSA. For the CDR3, the DNA is TGTGCCAGCAGCTTCGAGGGGACTAGCGGGAACGAGCAGTACTTC. It specifies CASSFEGTSGNEQYF. Using reference TRBV7-2 and TRBJ2-7 for the parts outside the CDR3, the full variable domain is GAGVSQSPSNKVTEKGKDVELRCDPISGHTALYWYRQSLGQGLEFLIYFQGNSAPDKSGLPSDRFSAERTGGSVSTLTIQRTQQEDSAVYLCASSFEGTSGNEQYFGPGTRLTVT.

V and J are TRBV10-3 and TRBJ2-3; no clear D. Germline assignment: CDR1 ENHRY and CDR2 SYGVKD. There are 14 residues in the CDR3. Trimming removed 3 bases at V and 1 base at J, with 8 bases between. CDR3 sequence reads: CAISDFSGTDTQYF. In DNA, the CDR3 is TGTGCCATCAGTGATTTCAGCGGCACAGATACGCAGTATTTT.

This chain connects TRBV11-2 to TRBJ2-1; D possibly corresponds to TRBD1 (5 bases). With 1 base removed from V and 2 bases from J, the gap between germline ends came to 15 bases. The germline V gene has CDR1 SGHAT and CDR2 FQNNGV. CDR3 length: 17 residues. CDR3 DNA: TGTGCCAGCAGCTTAGCGACTGGGGCTTGGGCCTACAATGAGCAGTTCTTC. As protein: CASSLATGAWAYNEQFF. The full variable domain, its missing parts supplied by reference TRBV11-2 and TRBJ2-1, is EAGVAQSPRYKIIEKRQSVAFWCNPISGHATLYWYQQILGQGPKLLIQFQNNGVVDDSQLPKDRFSAERLKGVDSTLKIQPAKLEDSAVYLCASSLATGAWAYNEQFFGPGTRLTVL.